The 28 T cell receptor beta chains below all came from one sample that was sequenced in a study of T cell repertoires in cytomegalovirus infection. Their recognized antigens are unknown. TCRdb re-analysed the reads in MiXCR, keeping a single row per CDR3 protein. The top ten hold around two fifths of the sample, which has hundreds of thousands of distinct CDR3 sequences, about 42% seen once. This specimen was cultured PBMCs, taken from culture after CMV antigen stimulation. The source is a human donor in good health (CMV status not recorded). Some clones in this sample may be carry-over from other donors' samples.

The chain combines TRBV2 with TRBJ2-7; unclear D gene. CDR3 length: 13 residues. Germline CDR1 reads SNHLY; CDR2 reads FYNNEI. Trimming left V 2 bases short and J 5 bases short, with 10 bases between. CDR3: CASSELPGHEQYF. Written as DNA, the CDR3 is TGTGCCAGCAGTGAACTCCCAGGCCACGAGCAGTACTTC.

V gene TRBV7-2 combines with J gene TRBJ2-5; D perhaps matches TRBD2 (5 bases). From germline, CDR1 is SGHTA and CDR2 FQGNSA. Between the trimmed V and J ends, which lost 2 bases and 5 bases, there was a span of 12 bases. The CDR3 sequence is 14 residues long. This chain's CDR3 is CASSLLGAAETQYF. CDR3 coding DNA: TGTGCCAGCAGCTTATTGGGAGCGGCGGAGACCCAGTACTTC.

The J gene is TRBJ2-5, the V gene TRBV11-1; 13 nucleotides agree with TRBD2. V was clipped by 1 base and J by 5 bases; unmatched bases: 10. CDR1 and CDR2 (germline): SGHAT, FQDESV (reference sequence). The CDR3 runs 18 residues. CDR3 loop: CASSLVETSGGAEETQYF. The CDR3 DNA reads as TGTGCCAGCAGCTTAGTGGAAACTAGCGGGGGGGCCGAGGAGACCCAGTACTTC. Variable domain in full (rest from reference TRBV11-1 and TRBJ2-5): EAEVAQSPRYKITEKSQAVAFWCDPISGHATLYWYRQILGQGPELLVQFQDESVVDDSQLPKDRFSAERLKGVDSTLKIQPAELGDSAMYLCASSLVETSGGAEETQYFGPGTRLLVL.

Only a few counts were recorded for this clonotype. J is TRBJ1-2 and V is TRBV28; a possible D gene is TRBD1 (5 bases). Germline CDR1 is MDHEN and CDR2 is SYDVKM. The CDR3 is made up of 11 amino acids. CDR3 protein: CAVVGGIGYTF. CDR3 bases: TGTGCAGTGGTTGGGGGGATTGGCTACACCTTC.

This clonotype has a handful of counts. CDR3 amino acids: CASSFGPTREYF. In DNA, the CDR3 is TGTGCCAGCAGCTTCGGGCCAACTAGGGAGTATTTT. This chain links TRBV7-2 with TRBJ2-3, with D perhaps matching TRBD2 (5 bases). V shed 3 bases and J shed 13 bases, with 14 bases lying between them. From germline, CDR1 is SGHTA and CDR2 FQGNSA. This CDR3 region has 12 residues.

This clonotype was seen only once. This chain connects TRBV30 to TRBJ2-1; 7 nucleotides agree with TRBD1. The CDR3 totals 14 residues. CDR1 is GTSNPN, CDR2 SVGIG, per germline (reference sequence). V dropped 0 bases and J dropped 4; count of bases not matched to a gene: 3. CDR3 DNA: TGTGCCTGGAGTGTAGGCAGGGGGTACAATGAGCAGTTCTTC. The encoded protein is CAWSVGRGYNEQFF.

The rearrangement links TRBV5-4 to TRBJ2-7, with 7 bases lining up with TRBD1. V lost 3 bases to trimming and J lost 3 bases; unmatched junction nucleotides: 9. From germline, CDR1 is SGHNT and CDR2 YYREEE (reference sequence). The CDR3 sequence is 15 residues long. The CDR3 nucleotides read TGTGCCAGCAGCTCCTCCGGGACAGATATCTACGAGCAGTACTTC. This encodes CASSSSGTDIYEQYF.

The V call is TRBV6-2 or TRBV6-3, the J call TRBJ1-2, with D possibly being TRBD1 (5 bases). Between the trimmed V and J ends, which lost 6 bases and 6 bases, there was a span of 14 bases. The CDR3 spans 13 residues. CDR1 and CDR2 from the germline V gene are MNHEY and SVGEGT. Here the CDR3 reads CASSLDRLNGYTF. For the CDR3, the DNA is TGTGCCAGCAGCCTTGACAGACTCAATGGCTACACCTTC.

The rearrangement uses TRBV5-4 and TRBJ2-2; 12 nucleotides match TRBD1. CDR3 length equals 17 residues. Germline-derived CDR1 and CDR2 are SGHNT and YYREEE (reference sequence). The V segment lost 4 bases and the J segment 4 bases; nucleotides outside the gene matches: 8. The CDR3 protein is CASSGGGQGAGTGELFF. Here the CDR3 DNA reads TGTGCCAGCAGCGGAGGGGGACAGGGGGCGGGCACCGGGGAGCTGTTTTTT.

The chain employs TRBV9 and TRBJ1-1; tentative D call: TRBD1 (6 bases). V was trimmed by 0 bases and J by 4 bases, leaving 7 bases between them. Germline-derived CDR1 and CDR2 are SGDLS and YYNGEE. The CDR3 runs to 13 residues. Here the CDR3 DNA reads TGTGCCAGCAGCGTAGGGGGGGCCACTGAAGCTTTCTTT. Its translation: CASSVGGATEAFF.

The rearrangement uses TRBV6-1 and TRBJ2-1; the D gene is possibly TRBD1 (5 bases). CDR1 MNHNS and CDR2 SASEGT come from the germline V gene. Trimming stripped 2 bases from V and 7 bases from J, with 12 bases between. The CDR3 covers 14 residues. Written as DNA, the CDR3 is TGTGCCAGCAGTGAACTCAGGGTAGTAAATGAGCAGTTCTTC. Amino acid sequence: CASSELRVVNEQFF.

The chain is built from TRBV10-3 and TRBJ2-7; D may match TRBD1 or TRBD2 (5 bases each). The V gene's germline CDR1 is ENHRY and CDR2 SYGVKD. The CDR3 totals 16 residues. Trimming left V 2 bases short and J 1 base short, with 15 bases between. The CDR3: CAISEPGAPRSYEQYF. In nucleotides, the CDR3 is TGTGCCATCAGTGAGCCCGGGGCACCCCGATCCTACGAGCAGTACTTC.

The V gene is TRBV4-1, the J gene TRBJ2-1, with D unclear. Germline V gene data show CDR1 as MGHRA and CDR2 as YSYEKL. The V end lost 2 bases, the J end lost 3 bases, and 11 bases lay between the germline ends. CDR3 length equals 15 residues. The CDR3 loop reads CASSQTRGVYNEQFF. CDR3 in DNA: TGCGCCAGCAGCCAAACCCGCGGCGTCTACAATGAGCAGTTCTTC.

The CDR3 spells CASSLGGRGGYEQYF. DNA of the CDR3: TGCGCCAGCAGCTTGGGCGGCAGAGGGGGCTACGAGCAGTACTTC. This chain connects TRBV5-1 to TRBJ2-7, with D possibly TRBD1 on 6 matching bases. V lost 0 bases and J lost 3, with 13 bases in between. The CDR3 length is 15 residues. Per germline, CDR1 SGHRS and CDR2 YFSETQ.

This clonotype was counted only a few times. CDR3 in amino acids: CASSRGGSSYNEQFF. The DNA of the CDR3 is TGTGCCAGCAGCCGCGGGGGGTCTTCCTACAATGAGCAGTTCTTC. This chain connects TRBV11-3 to TRBJ2-1; 8 bases agree with TRBD2. V lost 5 bases, J lost 1 base, and 4 bases stayed unmatched. The CDR3 runs to 15 residues. Germline V lookup: CDR1 SGHNT, CDR2 YENEEA.

The rearrangement links TRBV7-2 to TRBJ2-1; D is tentatively TRBD1 or TRBD2 (6 bases each). V gave up 4 bases and J gave up 2 bases, with 12 bases separating them. CDR1 SGHTA and CDR2 FQGNSA come from the germline V gene. The CDR3 has 15 residues. CDR3 sequence reads: CASSSVGGPYNEQFF. In DNA form, the CDR3 reads TGTGCCAGCAGCTCGGTGGGGGGCCCCTACAATGAGCAGTTCTTC.

The CDR3 DNA follows: TGTGCCAGCAGTGACCCAGGGGACCCAAATCAGCCCCAGCATTTT. Its translation is CASSDPGDPNQPQHF. The V and J genes are TRBV2 and TRBJ1-5; a possible D gene is TRBD1 (6 bases). With 3 bases removed from V and 4 bases from J, the gap between germline ends came to 13 bases. This CDR3 has 15 residues. Germline CDR1 is SNHLY and CDR2 is FYNNEI. Full variable domain (rest looked up from reference TRBV2 and TRBJ1-5): EPEVTQTPSHQVTQMGQEVILRCVPISNHLYFYWYRQILGQKVEFLVSFYNNEISEKSEIFDDQFSVERPDGSNFTLKIRSTKLEDSAMYFCASSDPGDPNQPQHFGDGTRLSIL.

This clonotype was detected a few times. The chain carries TRBV6-1 and TRBJ2-1; 7 bases map to TRBD2. Germline CDR1 and CDR2: MNHNS and SASEGT. The CDR3 is made up of 15 amino acids. With V trimmed by 8 bases and J by 6 bases, 13 bases remained unmatched. The CDR3 reads CASLGGGPQGNEQFF. The DNA of the CDR3 is TGTGCCAGCCTCGGGGGAGGGCCTCAAGGCAATGAGCAGTTCTTC.

The rearrangement joins TRBV20-1 to TRBJ2-5; 13 positions agree with TRBD2. Germline lookup yields CDR1 DFQATT and CDR2 SNEGSKA (reference sequence). Trimming removed 0 bases from V and 14 bases from J; junction bases left unmatched: 12. The CDR3 spans 15 residues. The CDR3 DNA follows: TGCAGTGCTAGAGATCGGCCGACTAGCGGGGGGTGGGATTACTTC. Translated: CSARDRPTSGGWDYF.

The table lists this clonotype with a few counts. The chain combines TRBV4-2 with TRBJ1-6; 8 bases are shared with TRBD1. The germline gives CDR1 LGHNA, CDR2 YNFKEQ. The CDR3 has 16 residues. V gave up 4 bases and J gave up 9 bases; unmatched junction bases: 11. CDR3 sequence: CASSPTRTGIVSPLHF. DNA for the CDR3: TGTGCCAGCAGCCCAACTCGGACAGGGATTGTTTCACCCCTCCACTTT.

This chain uses TRBV19 with TRBJ2-7, with 7 bases matching TRBD1. This CDR3 spans 15 amino acids. Unmatched junction bases numbered 5, after V lost 3 bases and J lost 0 bases. Per germline, CDR1 LNHDA and CDR2 SQIVND (reference sequence). The CDR3 is CASSITGTDSYEQYF. The DNA of the CDR3 is TGTGCCAGTAGTATTACGGGGACAGACTCCTACGAGCAGTACTTC.

This clonotype was observed a handful of times. This chain connects TRBV7-2 to TRBJ2-3; TRBD2 agrees at 7 bases. The length of the CDR3 is 14 residues. The V gene end was trimmed by 2 bases and the J gene end by 2 bases; junction bases not matched to a gene: 1. In germline, CDR1 is SGHTA, CDR2 FQGNSA. CDR3 DNA sequence: TGTGCCAGCAGCTTAACTAGCGCCACAGATACGCAGTATTTT. Encoded protein: CASSLTSATDTQYF. Full variable domain (missing parts from reference TRBV7-2 and TRBJ2-3): GAGVSQSPSNKVTEKGKDVELRCDPISGHTALYWYRQSLGQGLEFLIYFQGNSAPDKSGLPSDRFSAERTGGSVSTLTIQRTQQEDSAVYLCASSLTSATDTQYFGPGTRLTVL.

The chain couples TRBV7-2 to TRBJ2-1, with D possibly matching TRBD2 (6 bases). CDR3 length: 14 residues. Germline values: CDR1 SGHTA, CDR2 FQGNSA. The ends were cut back, 6 bases at V and 0 bases at J, with 9 bases in the middle. DNA for the CDR3: TGTGCCAGCAGTAAGCGGGTCTCCTACAATGAGCAGTTCTTC. Translating gives CASSKRVSYNEQFF.

The rearrangement joins TRBV12-3 or TRBV12-4 to TRBJ1-6, with 7 bases fitting TRBD1. This CDR3 comprises 14 residues. Trimming at V came to 6 bases and at J to 10 bases, leaving 9 bases not matched to a gene. CDR3 sequence: CASSTGVRGSPLHF. In DNA form, the CDR3 reads TGTGCCAGCAGCACAGGGGTCCGGGGCTCACCCCTCCACTTT.

This clonotype came up many times. The chain uses TRBV7-2 and TRBJ2-2; 7 bases map to TRBD2. Germline assignment: CDR1 SGHTA and CDR2 FQGNSA. CDR3 size: 15 residues. V dropped 5 bases and J dropped 2; count of bases not matched to a gene: 5. CDR3 DNA: TGTGCCAGCAGCCTCCCGGGACTAAACACCGGGGAGCTGTTTTTT. Its protein product is CASSLPGLNTGELFF.

This clonotype has at least ten counts. The chain links TRBV7-2 to TRBJ2-6, with TRBD2 matching 8 bases. The V gene end was trimmed by 6 bases and the J gene end by 2 bases; junction bases not matched to a gene: 6. Germline CDR1 is SGHTA and CDR2 is FQGNSA. The CDR3 is 16 amino acids. Written as DNA, the CDR3 is TGTGCCAGCAGAACGGCGGGGGGAGCTGGGGCCAACGTCCTGACTTTC. Its protein is CASRTAGGAGANVLTF.

This clonotype showed up just a few times. The chain links TRBV7-2 to TRBJ2-3; perhaps TRBD2 as D (6 bases). CDR1 and CDR2 (germline): SGHTA, FQGNSA. V shed 5 bases and J shed 2 bases, with 11 bases lying between them. The CDR3 totals 14 residues. The CDR3 DNA is TGTGCCAGCAGCGCCGGGAGCACCACAGATACGCAGTATTTT. This translates into CASSAGSTTDTQYF.

This clonotype was counted only a few times. This chain joins TRBV7-2 and TRBJ1-6, with a possible D match to TRBD1 (5 bases). Germline CDR1 SGHTA, CDR2 FQGNSA. The CDR3 totals 14 residues. The V and J ends lost 0 bases and 14 bases respectively, with 14 bases between them. The CDR3 loop is CASSLAGVRRALHF. CDR3 in DNA: TGTGCCAGCAGCTTAGCGGGGGTGCGGAGGGCCCTCCACTTT.